This record looks at one TCR beta chain sequence and its context. The V end was cut by 0 bases, the J end by 3 bases, with 13 bases between. Germline V gives CDR1 SGDLS, CDR2 YYNGEE. CDR3 length: 16 residues. The PCR contained 60 Vbeta and 13 Jbeta primers. Some clones are missing from TCRdb's copy, which holds only in-frame ones; the method was immunoSEQ multiplex PCR. The sample lists about 130,000 clones; just under 80% were seen once. This sample is drawn from a study of cytomegalovirus exposure and HLA in healthy donors. As for the study in general: One earlier analysis, a look at about 179 million T cells, found approximately 120 million unique TCR beta sequences.

The chain uses TRBV9 and TRBJ2-1, with a possible D match to TRBD2 (5 bases). Sequencing input: PBMCs. The receptor was derived from a woman in her 40s in good health and CMV-seronegative. The CDR3 reads CASSVGVGGGYNEQFF. CDR3 sequence (DNA): TGTGCCAGCAGCGTAGGCGTCGGAGGCGGCTACAATGAGCAGTTCTTC.